Listed here are 31 T cell receptor beta chains from one sample, sequenced in a study of OX40 agonist ivuxolimab in advanced cancers. Library generation was performed with the immunoSEQ multiplex PCR assay. As stored in TCRdb, this immuneACCESS dataset retains in-frame rearrangements with V and J assigned. A fraction of the clones does not appear; measured against another copy, unresolved V genes explain less than half of the discrepancy, and the remainder lacks a known reason. This sample is represented by more than 12,000 clones; more than 75% of them were singletons. In total, the top ten clones hold 30% to 45% of the sample. Specimen: CD4+ or CD8+ T cells sorted from blood, collected in a trial of the OX40 agonist ivuxolimab. The receptors here all came from an adult with an advanced solid tumor such as melanoma, head and neck, liver or kidney cancer.

The chain links TRBV11-3 to TRBJ2-5; D might be TRBD1 (8 bases). CDR1 and CDR2 (germline): SGHNT, YENEEA. Trimming stripped 5 bases from V and 1 base from J, with 17 bases between. There are 16 residues in the CDR3. This CDR3 is CASSDRGGASQETQYF. The CDR3 DNA reads TGTGCCAGCAGCGACAGGGGAGGGGCTTCCCAAGAGACCCAGTACTTC.

The rearrangement joins TRBV7-9 to TRBJ1-2; D unresolved. V lost 5 bases to trimming and J lost 1 base, with 5 bases between them. The CDR3 spans 12 residues. Germline V gives CDR1 SEHNR, CDR2 FQNEAQ (reference sequence). CDR3 residues: CASSTNNYGYTF. As DNA, the CDR3 is TGTGCCAGCAGCACCAATAACTATGGCTACACCTTC.

The chain carries TRBV4-3 and TRBJ2-6; unclear D gene. Trimming pared 0 bases from V and 0 bases from J, leaving 3 bases between. Germline assignment: CDR1 LGHNA and CDR2 YSLEER. This CDR3 has 15 amino acids. CDR3 loop: CASSQDYSGANVLTF. The CDR3 DNA follows: TGCGCCAGCAGCCAAGATTACTCTGGGGCCAACGTCCTGACTTTC.

V usage is TRBV19 and J usage is TRBJ2-2; perhaps TRBD2 as D (6 bases). Germline CDR1 LNHDA, CDR2 SQIVND (reference sequence). This CDR3 has 14 amino acids. V lost 3 bases to trimming and J lost 4 bases, with 9 bases between them. The CDR3 protein is CASSMAGLTGELFF. As DNA, the CDR3 is TGTGCCAGTAGTATGGCGGGGCTCACCGGGGAGCTGTTTTTT.

This clone was detected many times. This rearrangement joins TRBV7-9 to TRBJ1-2, with a possible D match to TRBD1 (5 bases). CDR1 SEHNR and CDR2 FQNEAQ come from the germline V gene (reference sequence). The length of the CDR3 is 14 residues. V lost 1 base to trimming and J lost 8 bases, with 14 bases between them. The CDR3 bases are TGTGCCAGCAGCTTAGTGGGAGGGGTGGACGGCTACACCTTC. Its translation is CASSLVGGVDGYTF.

The sample holds one count of this clone. The chain uses TRBV7-3 and TRBJ2-2; 8 bases line up with TRBD1. The CDR3 length is 15 residues. After removal of 2 bases from V and 6 bases from J, the junction contained 5 bases not matched to a gene. Germline CDR1 and CDR2: SGHTA and FQGTGA. This chain's CDR3 is CASSLGRGRPGELFF. The CDR3 region has the DNA TGTGCCAGCAGCTTAGGCAGGGGGCGCCCCGGGGAGCTGTTTTTT.

The chain couples TRBV28 to TRBJ2-4, with TRBD1 identical over 7 bases. The V segment lost 3 bases and the J segment 5 bases; nucleotides outside the gene matches: 4. This CDR3 contains 14 residues. From germline, CDR1 is MDHEN and CDR2 SYDVKM. In nucleotides, the CDR3 is TGTGCCAGCAGTTTTGGACAGGCCCAAAACATTCAGTACTTC. The encoded protein is CASSFGQAQNIQYF. The full variable domain, with the rest looked up from reference TRBV28 and TRBJ2-4, is DVKVTQSSRYLVKRTGEKVFLECVQDMDHENMFWYRQDPGLGLRLIYFSYDVKMKEKGDIPEGYSVSREKKERFSLILESASTNQTSMYLCASSFGQAQNIQYFGAGTRLSVL.

The gene calls are TRBV4-1 and TRBJ2-3, with 11 bases lining up with TRBD2. V shed 1 base and J 6 bases; nucleotides not matched to a gene: 3. Germline CDR1 is MGHRA and CDR2 is YSYEKL. CDR3 length equals 15 residues. CDR3 sequence (DNA): TGCGCCAGCAGCCAAGGAGTAGCGGGGGGGGATACGCAGTATTTT. This encodes CASSQGVAGGDTQYF.

The V gene is TRBV12-5, the J gene TRBJ2-5, with D possibly being TRBD1 or TRBD2 (5 bases each). From germline, CDR1 is LGHNT and CDR2 FRNRAP. With 5 bases removed from V and 6 bases from J, the gap between germline ends came to 19 bases. The CDR3 covers 15 residues. This CDR3 is CASGPPGPGRQTQYF. The CDR3 DNA reads TGTGCTAGTGGTCCCCCGGGGCCAGGGCGGCAGACCCAGTACTTC.

The chain combines TRBV27 with TRBJ2-1; D possibly uses TRBD1 or TRBD2 (6 bases each). This CDR3 is 14 amino acids long. Per germline, CDR1 MNHEY and CDR2 SMNVEV (reference sequence). V lost 6 bases, J lost 3 bases, and 12 bases lay in between. DNA for the CDR3: TGTGCCAGCAGGCCACAGGGACTCTACAATGAGCAGTTCTTC. It is translated as CASRPQGLYNEQFF.

This sequence joins TRBV5-4 and TRBJ2-1; TRBD1 aligns across 7 bases. Germline values: CDR1 SGHNT, CDR2 YYREEE (reference sequence). CDR3 size: 13 residues. V shed 5 bases and J 5 bases; nucleotides not matched to a gene: 4. The CDR3 nucleotides are TGTGCCAGCAGATGGGACAGCCACAATGAGCAGTTCTTC. It codes for CASRWDSHNEQFF. Filled out from reference TRBV5-4 and TRBJ2-1, the complete variable domain reads ETGVTQSPTHLIKTRGQQVTLRCSSQSGHNTVSWYQQALGQGPQFIFQYYREEENGRGNFPPRFSGLQFPNYSSELNVNALELDDSALYLCASRWDSHNEQFFGPGTRLTVL.

In this sample, this clone turned up once. The V and J genes are TRBV27 and TRBJ1-5; TRBD1 is a possible D gene (6 bases). CDR1 and CDR2 from the germline V gene are MNHEY and SMNVEV (reference sequence). The CDR3 is 14 amino acids. Between the trimmed V and J ends, which lost 7 bases and 6 bases, there was a span of 16 bases. CDR3 bases: TGTGCCAGCAAATCCCAACAGGGCGGTCAGCCCCAGCATTTT. Amino acid sequence: CASKSQQGGQPQHF.

The rearrangement uses TRBV11-3 and TRBJ2-7, with D perhaps assigned TRBD1 or TRBD2 (6 bases each). CDR3 length: 15 residues. V was trimmed by 10 bases and J by 2 bases, leaving 21 bases between them. Germline CDR1 and CDR2: SGHNT and YENEEA. CDR3 DNA: TGTGCCATTCAACCTTTGAGGGGGGTAACCTACGAGCAGTACTTC. Amino acid sequence: CAIQPLRGVTYEQYF.

V and J are TRBV19 and TRBJ1-1; D uncertain. V was clipped by 3 bases and J by 4 bases, with 9 bases between them. The V gene's germline CDR1 is LNHDA and CDR2 SQIVND (reference sequence). The CDR3 loop spans 13 amino acids. CDR3 sequence (DNA): TGTGCCAGTAGTATCAGCTCGGTCACTGAAGCTTTCTTT. This codes for CASSISSVTEAFF.

The rearrangement links TRBV2 to TRBJ1-2, with D perhaps TRBD1 (6 bases). V was trimmed by 8 bases and J by 8 bases, leaving 15 bases between them. Per germline, CDR1 SNHLY and CDR2 FYNNEI. The CDR3 has 12 residues. The CDR3 sequence is CASGTFLYGYTF. In DNA form, the CDR3 reads TGTGCCAGCGGGACATTTTTGTACGGCTACACCTTC.

The chain carries TRBV7-9 and TRBJ1-5; the D is unclear. The CDR3 sequence is 13 residues long. V was cut by 5 bases and J by 0 bases, with 5 bases left in between. Germline values: CDR1 SEHNR, CDR2 FQNEAQ (reference sequence). CDR3 sequence: CASSQNSNQPQHF. Here the CDR3 DNA reads TGTGCCAGCAGCCAAAATAGCAATCAGCCCCAGCATTTT.

The sample holds many counts of this clone. This chain joins TRBV28 and TRBJ1-1; D remains ambiguous. The CDR3 is 11 residues long. V dropped 3 bases and J dropped 7 bases, with 6 bases sitting between them. Per germline, CDR1 MDHEN and CDR2 SYDVKM. In DNA, the CDR3 is TGTGCCAGCAGTTTTCCTGATGAAGCTTTCTTT. Translation: CASSFPDEAFF.

V gene TRBV27 combines with J gene TRBJ1-2; a possible D gene is TRBD1 (6 bases). Trimming stripped 5 bases from V and 5 bases from J, with 21 bases between. In germline, CDR1 is MNHEY, CDR2 SMNVEV (reference sequence). The CDR3 spans 16 residues. The CDR3 DNA reads TGTGCCAGCAGTGAAGCTCCGGGACAAGAGGGGTATGGCTACACCTTC. Protein product: CASSEAPGQEGYGYTF.

This clone was seen a single time. This rearrangement joins TRBV11-2 to TRBJ1-2; TRBD1 aligns across 7 bases. Germline loops: CDR1 SGHAT, CDR2 FQNNGV. Germline trimming cut 5 bases from V and 8 bases from J; bases unmatched to any gene: 14. The CDR3 spans 15 residues. In DNA form, the CDR3 reads TGTGCCAGCAGCCCCTCCGAGTGGGACAGTTTAGGCTACACCTTC. Protein product: CASSPSEWDSLGYTF.

The J gene is TRBJ1-5, the V gene TRBV6-5; D is ambiguous. The CDR3 loop spans 14 amino acids. V was cut by 0 bases and J by 8 bases, with 11 bases left in between. Germline values: CDR1 MNHEY, CDR2 SVGAGI. CDR3 bases: TGTGCCAGCAGTTACTCGAGCCCGGCGGAGCCCCAGCATTTT. Protein sequence: CASSYSSPAEPQHF.

This clone was seen only a few times. The chain has TRBV27 and TRBJ2-3; TRBD2 is a possible D gene (6 bases). V dropped 1 base and J dropped 6 bases, with 17 bases sitting between them. Germline CDR1 MNHEY, CDR2 SMNVEV (reference sequence). This CDR3 spans 16 amino acids. CDR3 sequence reads: CASSLWGLRDLDTQYF. The CDR3 nucleotides are TGTGCCAGCAGTTTATGGGGACTTCGGGATTTGGATACGCAGTATTTT.

The V gene is TRBV19, the J gene TRBJ1-2, with D unclear. In germline, CDR1 is LNHDA, CDR2 SQIVND (reference sequence). Trimming cost V 4 bases and J 8 bases, with 17 bases left between them. The CDR3 covers 14 residues. The CDR3 loop reads CASSNTFPRGGYTF. CDR3 in DNA: TGTGCCAGTAGTAATACCTTCCCCCGAGGGGGCTACACCTTC.

This clone was counted only a few times. The V call is TRBV11-3, the J call TRBJ2-7; D is perhaps TRBD2 (5 bases). This CDR3 is built from 13 residues. The V end lost 1 base, the J end lost 6 bases, and 10 bases lay between the germline ends. Germline CDR1 is SGHNT and CDR2 is YENEEA. The CDR3 coding sequence is TGTGCCAGCAGCTTAGTTTCGGGGTCCGAGCAGTACTTC. Translation gives CASSLVSGSEQYF. The variable domain in full, with the rest retrieved from reference TRBV11-3 and TRBJ2-7, is EAGVVQSPRYKIIEKKQPVAFWCNPISGHNTLYWYLQNLGQGPELLIRYENEEAVDDSQLPKDRFSAERLKGVDSTLKIQPAELGDSAVYLCASSLVSGSEQYFGPGTRLTVT.

The CDR3 coding sequence is TGTGCCAGCAGCGTAACAGGGGGCGGCACTGAAGCTTTCTTT. Translating it yields CASSVTGGGTEAFF. The rearrangement joins TRBV7-8 to TRBJ1-1; TRBD1 aligns across 9 bases. With V trimmed by 5 bases and J by 4 bases, 5 bases remained unmatched. The CDR3 runs to 14 residues. CDR1 and CDR2 from the germline V gene are SGHVS and FQNEAQ.

This chain links TRBV27 with TRBJ1-1, with a weak D call TRBD1 (5 bases). V lost 5 bases and J lost 1, with 11 bases in between. The germline gives CDR1 MNHEY, CDR2 SMNVEV (reference sequence). This CDR3 is 14 amino acids long. The CDR3 DNA follows: TGTGCCAGCAGTCGTTACAGGACGAACACTGAAGCTTTCTTT. It translates to CASSRYRTNTEAFF.

The chain uses TRBV5-6 and TRBJ2-2, with D uncertain. The CDR3 runs 12 residues. Germline CDR1 reads SGHDT; CDR2 reads YYEEEE. V lost 2 bases, J lost 8 bases, and 7 bases lay in between. CDR3 amino acids: CASSFSTGELFF. In DNA form, the CDR3 reads TGTGCCAGCAGCTTCTCAACAGGGGAGCTGTTTTTT.

CDR3 amino acids: CASSLRGHPSYEQYF. In DNA form, the CDR3 reads TGTGCCAGCAGTTTAAGGGGACATCCCTCCTACGAGCAGTACTTC. The rearrangement links TRBV27 to TRBJ2-7, with D perhaps matching TRBD1 (6 bases). The CDR3 is made up of 15 amino acids. Germline CDR1 reads MNHEY; CDR2 reads SMNVEV (reference sequence). V was trimmed by 2 bases and J by 0 bases, leaving 11 bases between them.

This rearrangement joins TRBV7-9 to TRBJ1-1, with 7 bases aligning to TRBD1. V lost 6 bases, J lost 5 bases, and 6 bases stayed unmatched. CDR1 is SEHNR and CDR2 is FQNEAQ in the germline V gene (reference sequence). This CDR3 contains 13 residues. The CDR3 reads CASRSGGQTEAFF. CDR3 sequence (DNA): TGTGCCAGCAGATCAGGGGGACAAACTGAAGCTTTCTTT.

This clone was seen a single time. The chain employs TRBV5-4 and TRBJ1-2; D perhaps matches TRBD1 (5 bases). The CDR3 runs 14 residues. The V end was cut by 2 bases, the J end by 3 bases, with 11 bases between. Per germline, CDR1 SGHNT and CDR2 YYREEE (reference sequence). The CDR3 DNA reads as TGTGCCAGCAGCTTTTCGGGAGGGGACTATGGCTACACCTTC. Its protein product is CASSFSGGDYGYTF.

V is TRBV4-3 and J is TRBJ1-3; the D gene is possibly TRBD1 (5 bases). Trimming pared 2 bases from V and 1 base from J, leaving 12 bases between. CDR1 LGHNA and CDR2 YSLEER come from the germline V gene. CDR3 length: 16 amino acids. The CDR3: CASSQLGTASGNTIYF. The CDR3 DNA sequence: TGCGCCAGCAGCCAACTTGGGACTGCGTCTGGAAACACCATATATTTT.

This rearrangement joins TRBV15 to TRBJ2-5; D is perhaps TRBD2 (6 bases). Germline CDR1 and CDR2: LNHNV and YYDKDF (reference sequence). The CDR3 consists of 13 residues. The V end lost 6 bases, the J end lost 3 bases, and 11 bases lay between the germline ends. The CDR3 coding sequence is TGTGCCACCAGAAGGAGGGTGGAAGAGACCCAGTACTTC. Its translation: CATRRRVEETQYF.